These T cell receptor beta chains were read from a single sample in a study of cytomegalovirus exposure and HLA in healthy donors. The data were produced by immunoSEQ multiplex PCR, yet TCRdb's version contains in-frame clones alone and is incomplete. The table shows about 140,000 clones, with less than 90% occurring only once. Sequencing input: PBMCs. All receptors derive from a boy younger than 10 in good health and CMV-seronegative. Each CDR3 is given with its conserved first and last residue. Each record gives: CDR3 DNA, CDR3 protein, clone size, D gene, V gene, J gene. The D gene is left open where the match is weak. A row's size may be missing; if present it is once, few, many or a size class.

CDR3nt: TGCAGCTCAATGGGACAGGGGGCACAAGATACGCAGTATTTT
CDR3aa: CSSMGQGAQDTQYF
abundance: .
d_gene: TRBD1
v_gene: TRBV29-1
j_gene: TRBJ2-3

CDR3nt: TGTGCCAGCTCACCGAACCCGGGACAGTCCTACGAGCAGTACTTC
CDR3aa: CASSPNPGQSYEQYF
abundance: .
d_gene: TRBD1
v_gene: TRBV18
j_gene: TRBJ2-7

CDR3nt: TGTGCCAGCAGCTTGCCGGGTAAAGAGACCCAGTACTTC
CDR3aa: CASSLPGKETQYF
abundance: few
d_gene: .
v_gene: TRBV5-5
j_gene: TRBJ2-5

CDR3nt: TGTGCCAGTGGGGCCGGTCATGCTACTGAAGCTTTCTTT
CDR3aa: CASGAGHATEAFF
abundance: .
d_gene: .
v_gene: TRBV19
j_gene: TRBJ1-1

CDR3nt: TGTGCCAGCAGCCCCAGGCTAGCGGGAGCGACCTACGAGCAGTACTTC
CDR3aa: CASSPRLAGATYEQYF
abundance: .
d_gene: TRBD2
v_gene: TRBV7-9
j_gene: TRBJ2-7

CDR3nt: TGTGCCAGCAGCTACAGGGGAATTTACGAGCAGTACTTC
CDR3aa: CASSYRGIYEQYF
abundance: .
d_gene: TRBD1
v_gene: TRBV5-4
j_gene: TRBJ2-7

CDR3nt: TGTGCCAGCAACGGGGGGCCAGGCACCGGGGAGCTGTTTTTT
CDR3aa: CASNGGPGTGELFF
abundance: once
d_gene: .
v_gene: TRBV2
j_gene: TRBJ2-2

CDR3nt: TGTGCCAGCAGCTTAGTGGGAGGGCGGGCAGATACGCAGTATTTT
CDR3aa: CASSLVGGRADTQYF
abundance: .
d_gene: TRBD2
v_gene: TRBV7-9
j_gene: TRBJ2-3

CDR3nt: TGTGCCAGCAGCCCCGCCGGGACAGGGACCTACGAGCAGTACTTC
CDR3aa: CASSPAGTGTYEQYF
abundance: .
d_gene: TRBD1
v_gene: TRBV7-2
j_gene: TRBJ2-7

CDR3nt: TGTGCCAGCAGCGAATTCGGTCGCTGGGGGGGCCTCCAAGAGACCCAGTACTTC
CDR3aa: CASSEFGRWGGLQETQYF
abundance: .
d_gene: .
v_gene: TRBV11-2
j_gene: TRBJ2-5

CDR3nt: TGTGCCAGCAGTTTCGAACTAGCGGGAGGTAACTCCTACGAGCAGTACTTC
CDR3aa: CASSFELAGGNSYEQYF
abundance: .
d_gene: TRBD2
v_gene: TRBV28
j_gene: TRBJ2-7

CDR3nt: TGTGCCAGCAGCCAAGATTGGACAGTTAGCGAAAAACTGTTTTTT
CDR3aa: CASSQDWTVSEKLFF
abundance: .
d_gene: .
v_gene: TRBV14
j_gene: TRBJ1-4

CDR3nt: TGTGCCAGCAGTGAGTCATGGGTTCGGAGCGGTCCGGTAGGTGGCTACACCTTC
CDR3aa: CASSESWVRSGPVGGYTF
abundance: .
d_gene: .
v_gene: TRBV2
j_gene: TRBJ1-2

CDR3nt: TGTGCCAGCAGGCCAGGGGGCGATATTTCAGATACGCAGTATTTT
CDR3aa: CASRPGGDISDTQYF
abundance: once
d_gene: TRBD1
v_gene: TRBV27
j_gene: TRBJ2-3

CDR3nt: TGCGCCAGCAGCTCCTGGGCCGTGGCGGGGGCCAACGTCCTGACTTTC
CDR3aa: CASSSWAVAGANVLTF
abundance: .
d_gene: .
v_gene: TRBV5-1
j_gene: TRBJ2-6

CDR3nt: TGCGCCAGCAGTGAGCGGGAGACAGATACGCAGTATTTT
CDR3aa: CASSERETDTQYF
abundance: .
d_gene: .
v_gene: TRBV10-2
j_gene: TRBJ2-3

CDR3nt: TGTGCCAGTAGCCCTCCCCCGGCTACCTCGGGGGAGTTCTTC
CDR3aa: CASSPPPATSGEFF
abundance: .
d_gene: .
v_gene: TRBV19
j_gene: TRBJ2-1

CDR3nt: TGTGCCACCAGCTCGGAGGTGGATATGCTTTATGGCTACACCTTC
CDR3aa: CATSSEVDMLYGYTF
abundance: .
d_gene: .
v_gene: TRBV15
j_gene: TRBJ1-2

CDR3nt: TGTGCCTGGAGCCCACGCGGGAGTTCACCCCTCCACTTT
CDR3aa: CAWSPRGSSPLHF
abundance: .
d_gene: .
v_gene: TRBV30
j_gene: TRBJ1-6

CDR3nt: TGTGCTAGTGGTTTGGTCCTGGGACAGGGGTACTCCTACGAGCAGTACTTC
CDR3aa: CASGLVLGQGYSYEQYF
abundance: once
d_gene: TRBD1
v_gene: TRBV12-5
j_gene: TRBJ2-7

CDR3nt: TGTGCCAGCAGCTTGGAGGACAATGAGCAGTTCTTC
CDR3aa: CASSLEDNEQFF
abundance: few
d_gene: .
v_gene: TRBV7-9
j_gene: TRBJ2-1

CDR3nt: TGTGCCAGCAGCCAAGAGGCCGGGACAGGGGGAGAGACCCAGTACTTC
CDR3aa: CASSQEAGTGGETQYF
abundance: few
d_gene: TRBD1
v_gene: TRBV4-2
j_gene: TRBJ2-5

CDR3nt: TGTGCCAGCACCCGGACAGGGAGCGACACTGAAGCTTTCTTT
CDR3aa: CASTRTGSDTEAFF
abundance: once
d_gene: TRBD1
v_gene: TRBV2
j_gene: TRBJ1-1

CDR3nt: TGCGCCAGCAGGCCCCCGGGACAGAGCTACGAGCAGTACTTC
CDR3aa: CASRPPGQSYEQYF
abundance: once
d_gene: TRBD1
v_gene: TRBV4-1
j_gene: TRBJ2-7

CDR3nt: TGTGCCAGCAGCTTCTCCAGACAGGGCGACAATGAGCAGTTCTTC
CDR3aa: CASSFSRQGDNEQFF
abundance: few
d_gene: TRBD1
v_gene: TRBV5-4
j_gene: TRBJ2-1

CDR3nt: TGTGCCATCAGTCTACAGGGGAATGAGCAGTTCTTC
CDR3aa: CAISLQGNEQFF
abundance: .
d_gene: TRBD1
v_gene: TRBV10-3
j_gene: TRBJ2-1

CDR3nt: TGTGCCAGCAGCCAACCATCTGGATTAACCTGGACAGGGGACAAGGGTACGCAGTATTTT
CDR3aa: CASSQPSGLTWTGDKGTQYF
abundance: once
d_gene: TRBD1
v_gene: TRBV14
j_gene: TRBJ2-3